The entry below gives a single T cell receptor (beta chain) sequence along with its context. A second about 6 to 12 cycle PCR used barcoded and J-beta primers. In TCRdb, the 5' RACE reads were re-called with MiXCR into one record per CDR3 protein. The table records 1.2 million to 1.5 million distinct CDR3 sequences, roughly 59% of them present only once. This specimen comes from a study of blood T cells in healthy people across ages. The CDR3 is 13 residues long. Losses at the gene ends were 6 bases for V and 2 bases for J; bases not matched to a gene: 4. Germline CDR1 and CDR2: DFQATT and SNEGSKA (reference sequence).

The J gene is TRBJ2-1, the V gene TRBV20-1, with 7 nucleotides matching TRBD2. This sequence was found in a young man in good health. What was sequenced was blood. The CDR3, as DNA: TGCAGTGCCACCGGGACTACCTACAATGAGCAGTTCTTC. It is translated as CSATGTTYNEQFF.